The clone carrying this TCR beta chain was detected ten times or more. Its antigen is not identified. This entry is derived from a study of human T cells and chemical hapten exposure. Overall study: Patients having alopecia areata, totalis or universalis were mostly female.

Study-level points and caveats: The study found that PT1 expanded TCR counts correlated positively with patch test score.

Trimming took off 5 bases at V and 4 bases at J, with 8 bases between the two ends. This CDR3 has 13 amino acids. CDR1 and CDR2 from the germline V gene are LNHDA and SQIVND (reference sequence). Individual cDNA molecules each carried unique molecular identifiers attached by the library. As handled by the study authors: Sample-level TCR yields exhibited a median of 95,638, with a range of roughly 23,224 to 750,000. MiXCR was run by TCRdb on the RACE reads, yielding one entry per CDR3 protein. These V and J calls originate from TCRdb's pipeline instead of the authors' own analysis. The data show 74,000 or so distinct CDR3 sequences, approximately 10% seen once. As for time point: patch test 1, 2 weeks after DPC sensitization. Stated treatment: therapeutic diphenylcyclopropenone sensitization with weekly scalp DPC.

Sequenced here: whole blood, sampled in connection with sensitization to the hapten diphenylcyclopropenone (DPC). The rearrangement uses TRBV19 and TRBJ2-2; possibly TRBD2 for D (5 bases). This clonotype was obtained from a woman aged 50 to 60 with alopecia areata. Some clones in this sample may be carry-over from other donors' samples. CDR3 amino acids: CASSLASTGELFF. CDR3 nucleotide sequence: TGTGCCAGTAGTTTAGCGAGCACCGGGGAGCTGTTTTTT. The full variable domain, with the rest looked up from reference TRBV19 and TRBJ2-2, is DGGITQSPKYLFRKEGQNVTLSCEQNLNHDAMYWYRQDPGQGLRLIYYSQIVNDFQKGDIAEGYSVSREKKESFPLTVTSAQKNPTAFYLCASSLASTGELFFGEGSRLTVL.